These T cell receptor beta chains were read from a single sample in a study of OX40 agonist ivuxolimab in advanced cancers. The assay was immunoSEQ multiplex PCR, and TCRdb's table has in-frame clones only and misses some. The top ten clones hold approximately 0.16% of a sample with around 100,000 clones, around 90% of them seen once. The material was CD4+ or CD8+ T cells sorted from blood, obtained in a trial of the OX40 agonist ivuxolimab. These receptor sequences come from an adult with an advanced solid tumor such as melanoma, head and neck, liver or kidney cancer. The CDR3 runs from the conserved cysteine through the conserved F or W. Fields, in order: J gene, D gene, V gene, clone size, CDR3 DNA, CDR3 protein. A D gene is named only where the DNA matches it firmly. Clone size is stated in some rows and not others, as once, few, many or a class when expanded.

TRBJ2-2,NA,TRBV5-1,NA,TGCGCCAGCAGCTTCGGAAGGGTCAACACCGGGGAGCTGTTTTTT,CASSFGRVNTGELFF
TRBJ1-1,NA,TRBV7-9,NA,TGTGCCAGCAGCCCCCTTGGCGAAGCTTTCTTT,CASSPLGEAFF
TRBJ2-7,NA,TRBV13,NA,TGTGCCAGCAGCAGGGACACCTACTACGAGCAGTACTTC,CASSRDTYYEQYF
TRBJ2-5,NA,TRBV7-3,NA,TGTGCCAGCAGCCAGGGACCCGTGGAGACCCAGTACTTC,CASSQGPVETQYF
TRBJ1-2,NA,TRBV28,NA,TGTGCCAGTCGGGGTAACTATGGCTACACCTTC,CASRGNYGYTF
TRBJ1-5,NA,TRBV27,NA,TGTGCCAGCAGTCACACCGTAGGCCAGCCCCAGCATTTT,CASSHTVGQPQHF
TRBJ1-1,NA,TRBV6-5,NA,TGTGCCAGCAGTTACGGAGGACTGAACACTGAAGCTTTCTTT,CASSYGGLNTEAFF
TRBJ1-5,NA,TRBV6-1,NA,TGTGCCAGCAGTGTCTCTGGGTACCAGCCCCAGCATTTT,CASSVSGYQPQHF
TRBJ1-1,TRBD1,TRBV15,NA,TGTGCCACCAGCAGAGAGATTTCCTTTGGACAGGCTGAAGCTTTCTTT,CATSREISFGQAEAFF
TRBJ1-3,NA,TRBV2,NA,TGTGCCAGCAGTGAAGATCGGTTCTCTGGAAACACCATATATTTT,CASSEDRFSGNTIYF
TRBJ1-5,NA,TRBV5-1,few,TGCGCCAGCAGCTTGGACGGGGGCTACAATCAGCCCCAGCATTTT,CASSLDGGYNQPQHF
TRBJ1-2,NA,TRBV7-3,NA,TGTGCCAGCAGCCCTGACAGGATAGGCTATGGCTACACCTTC,CASSPDRIGYGYTF
TRBJ2-5,TRBD2,TRBV7-6,few,TGTGCCAGCAGCTTAGGTAGCGGGGCAACACAAGAGACCCAGTACTTC,CASSLGSGATQETQYF
TRBJ1-1,NA,TRBV6-6,NA,TGTGCCAGCAGTTACTCGATCCGAAACACTGAAGCTTTCTTT,CASSYSIRNTEAFF
TRBJ1-1,NA,TRBV2,few,TGTGCCAGCAGTGATACGGGCGCGAACACTGAAGCTTTCTTT,CASSDTGANTEAFF
TRBJ2-7,NA,TRBV2,once,TGTGCCAGCAGAGCCGCGACAGGCTCATCCTACGAGCAGTACTTC,CASRAATGSSYEQYF
TRBJ2-2,NA,TRBV11-2,NA,TGTGCCAGCAGCTTAGGGCGACAGCCCACCGGGGAGCTGTTTTTT,CASSLGRQPTGELFF
TRBJ2-7,TRBD1,TRBV28,NA,TGTGCCAGCACTCGGGACAGTCCCTACGAGCAGTACTTC,CASTRDSPYEQYF
TRBJ1-2,NA,TRBV6-5,NA,TGTGCCAGCAAAGACCCGGGAGAGGGTTTCTATGGCTACACCTTC,CASKDPGEGFYGYTF
TRBJ2-7,TRBD2,TRBV28,NA,TGTGCCAGCAGCCCTAGCGGGAGTCCCTACGAGCAGTACTTC,CASSPSGSPYEQYF
TRBJ1-1,NA,TRBV10-2,NA,TGCGCCAGCAGAGACCTCAGGGGCCCGAACACTGAAGCTTTCTTT,CASRDLRGPNTEAFF
TRBJ1-5,TRBD1,TRBV7-9,once,TGTGCCAGCAGCTTATTCCTAGGACAGGGCGATCAGCCCCAGCATTTT,CASSLFLGQGDQPQHF